The entry below gives a single T cell receptor (beta chain) sequence along with its context. CDR3 length: 16 amino acids. This sample is part of a study of radiotherapy plus CTLA-4 blockade in lung cancer. Focal radiation with ipilimumab CTLA-4 blockade was given to patients with chemo-refractory metastatic non-small-cell lung cancer. Profiled with immunoSEQ multiplex PCR; TCRdb holds only in-frame clones, not every one. The repertoire holds about 59,000 clones, 70% to 85% seen once, with roughly 6.7% in the top ten. The source is a human donor with non-small cell lung cancer whose response to radiotherapy plus ipilimumab could not be evaluated. This rearrangement joins TRBV21-1 to TRBJ1-4; TRBD1, the table's D call, lacks a check against the DNA. TRBV21-1 is an annotated pseudogene. The input for sequencing was peripheral blood, taken from a patient treated with radiotherapy plus ipilimumab. CDR3 bases: TGTGCCAGCAGCAAACCAGACGTGGGCGACAATGAAAAACTGTTTTTT. Protein product: CASSKPDVGDNEKLFF.